The TCR beta chain under discussion was sequenced for a study of blood T cells in healthy people across ages. The study, taken as a whole, reports: Higher diversity and more naive CD4+ cells were features of long-lived donors, compared to aged donors.

The CDR3 has 13 amino acids. Germline CDR1 and CDR2: SEHNR and FQNEAQ (reference sequence). Trimming removed 1 base from V and 5 bases from J, with 9 bases in between. On this clonotype: Antigen unknown.

Through a sample-barcoded 5' primer and a J-beta primer mix, a second PCR was run for roughly 6 to 11 cycles. TCRdb re-called the 5' RACE reads with MiXCR, one entry per CDR3 protein. There are approximately 940,000 distinct CDR3 sequences in the sample; roughly 52% occur only once, and roughly 12% lies in the top ten. This TCR was sampled from a man aged 25 to 40 in good health. Sequencing input: blood. The rearrangement uses TRBV7-9 and TRBJ2-7; unclear D gene. CDR3: CASSLGLLDEQYF. The CDR3 DNA reads as TGTGCCAGCAGCTTAGGGTTGTTGGACGAGCAGTACTTC.